Following are 19 T cell receptor beta chains from one sample sequenced in a study of blood T cell repertoires in COVID-19. The repertoire was sequenced with immunoSEQ multiplex PCR; TCRdb's copy has only in-frame clones and lacks some. The sample carries over 130,000 clones, about nine tenths recorded once. The source material was peripheral blood. The origin of the receptors is a woman older than 75 with acute or convalescent COVID-19.

This chain connects TRBV30 to TRBJ2-5, with D perhaps matching TRBD2 (5 bases). Germline V gene sequence: CDR1 GTSNPN, CDR2 SVGIG (reference sequence). Trimming removed 2 bases from V and 4 bases from J, with 11 bases in between. CDR3 length equals 13 residues. In nucleotides, the CDR3 is TGTGCCTGGAGTCACGGACTCGGAGAGACCCAGTACTTC. This encodes CAWSHGLGETQYF.

The chain uses TRBV3-1 (or the pseudogene TRBV3-2) and TRBJ1-4; perhaps TRBD1 as D (5 bases). Trimming took 0 bases from V and 9 from J, leaving 17 bases between them. The germline gives CDR1 LGHDT, CDR2 YNNKEL (reference sequence). The CDR3 consists of 16 residues. The CDR3 sequence is CASSQDLGGYWKKLFF. The CDR3 DNA follows: TGTGCCAGCAGCCAAGATCTCGGGGGGTATTGGAAAAAACTGTTTTTT.

V usage is TRBV5-5 and J usage is TRBJ2-7; D is undetermined. This CDR3 has 12 amino acids. Per the germline V gene, CDR1 is SGHKS and CDR2 is YYEKEE (reference sequence). V was cut by 1 base and J by 4 bases, with 6 bases left in between. The CDR3 bases are TGTGCCAGCAGCTTGACATTTTACGAGCAGTACTTC. Its translation is CASSLTFYEQYF.

The chain has TRBV29-1 and TRBJ1-1; D might be TRBD1 (5 bases). The CDR3 is made up of 11 amino acids. Germline values: CDR1 SQVTM, CDR2 ANQGSEA. The V end was cut by 7 bases, the J end by 8 bases, with 14 bases between. Here the CDR3 reads CSGSTGGEAFF. The DNA for the CDR3 is TGCAGCGGATCAACTGGGGGGGAAGCTTTCTTT.

V is TRBV29-1 and J is TRBJ1-2; 8 positions agree with TRBD1. The CDR3 extends over 16 amino acids. V gave up 4 bases and J gave up 3 bases; unmatched junction bases: 13. From germline, CDR1 is SQVTM and CDR2 ANQGSEA. The CDR3 DNA is TGCAGCGTTGGCATTCTTGCAGGGGGCGCCGACTATGGCTACACCTTC. Protein sequence: CSVGILAGGADYGYTF.

The chain carries TRBV5-1 and TRBJ2-5; 11 nucleotides align to TRBD2. The V segment lost 0 bases and the J segment 4 bases; nucleotides outside the gene matches: 2. CDR3 length: 15 amino acids. CDR1 and CDR2 from the germline V gene are SGHRS and YFSETQ. CDR3: CASSLGLAGSETQYF. CDR3 DNA sequence: TGCGCCAGCAGCTTGGGACTAGCGGGGTCAGAGACCCAGTACTTC.

The chain links TRBV7-8 to TRBJ2-1; 9 nucleotides align to TRBD2. Germline V lookup: CDR1 SGHVS, CDR2 FQNEAQ. V shed 0 bases, J shed 2 bases, and the junction held 5 bases outside the gene matches. This CDR3 is 17 amino acids long. CDR3 residues: CASSLAVAGAAYNEQFF. The CDR3 bases are TGTGCCAGCAGCTTAGCGGTAGCGGGGGCCGCCTACAATGAGCAGTTCTTC.

The chain is built from TRBV5-1 and TRBJ1-2, with D possibly matching TRBD1 (5 bases). The CDR3 runs to 15 residues. V dropped 0 bases and J dropped 8 bases, with 17 bases sitting between them. The V gene's germline CDR1 is SGHRS and CDR2 YFSETQ. The CDR3 loop reads CASSLAETAQEGYTF. The CDR3 DNA reads as TGCGCCAGCAGCTTGGCCGAGACAGCCCAAGAAGGCTACACCTTC.

This rearrangement joins TRBV10-3 to TRBJ2-1, with 8 bases identical to TRBD1. The CDR3 extends over 11 amino acids. Trimming at V came to 9 bases and at J to 8 bases, leaving 3 bases not matched to a gene. The germline V gene encodes CDR1 ENHRY and CDR2 SYGVKD. CDR3 bases: TGTGCCATTACACAGGGGGATGAGCAGTTCTTC. It codes for CAITQGDEQFF.

The CDR3 DNA reads TGTGCCAGCAGCCACGGACAGGGACGAAATCAGCCCCAGCATTTT. This codes for CASSHGQGRNQPQHF. The V call is TRBV3-1 (or the pseudogene TRBV3-2), the J call TRBJ1-5, with 8 positions matching TRBD1. V lost 3 bases, J lost 4 bases, and 5 bases stayed unmatched. The CDR3 is made up of 15 amino acids. The germline CDR1 and CDR2 sequences are LGHDT and YNNKEL (reference sequence).

This rearrangement joins TRBV5-5 to TRBJ2-5; 7 bases line up with TRBD1. CDR1 and CDR2 from the germline V gene are SGHKS and YYEKEE (reference sequence). CDR3 size: 15 residues. The V segment lost 2 bases and the J segment 2 bases; nucleotides outside the gene matches: 6. CDR3 loop: CASSLHNRGQETQYF. The CDR3 DNA follows: TGTGCCAGCAGCTTACACAACAGGGGTCAAGAGACCCAGTACTTC.

V and J are TRBV2 and TRBJ1-6; 10 positions match TRBD1. Germline CDR1 SNHLY, CDR2 FYNNEI. J gave up 3 bases and V 6 bases, and 5 bases lay outside the gene matches. The CDR3 covers 16 residues. The CDR3 spells CASRLTGGLYNSPLHF. The CDR3 coding sequence is TGTGCCAGCAGGCTGACAGGGGGCCTCTATAATTCACCCCTCCACTTT.

This rearrangement joins TRBV4-3 to TRBJ1-1; a weak D match, TRBD1 (6 bases). Trimming took 3 bases from V and 1 from J, leaving 9 bases between them. Germline CDR1 reads LGHNA; CDR2 reads YSLEER. The CDR3 loop spans 14 amino acids. The CDR3 DNA reads as TGCGCCAGCAGCCAGCAGGGGAAGAACACTGAAGCTTTCTTT. It encodes CASSQQGKNTEAFF.

This clone has just one count. V is TRBV5-1 and J is TRBJ1-2; the D gene is possibly TRBD1 (6 bases). Trimming stripped 4 bases from V and 8 bases from J, with 15 bases between. The germline CDR1 and CDR2 sequences are SGHRS and YFSETQ. The CDR3 runs to 13 residues. The CDR3 loop is CASSPYRDGGYTF. CDR3 in DNA: TGCGCCAGCAGCCCCTACAGGGATGGCGGCTACACCTTC.

The chain uses TRBV2 and TRBJ1-1; 8 bases agree with TRBD1. J was trimmed by 5 bases and V by 4 bases; bases with no gene match: 6. This CDR3 has 14 residues. The germline CDR1 and CDR2 sequences are SNHLY and FYNNEI. CDR3 sequence: CASSGQGAHTEAFF. As DNA, the CDR3 is TGTGCCAGCAGTGGTCAGGGGGCGCATACTGAAGCTTTCTTT.

This sequence joins TRBV6-5 and TRBJ1-2; D remains unclear. The germline V gene has CDR1 MNHEY and CDR2 SVGAGI. V lost 7 bases and J 5 bases, leaving 14 bases between the germline ends. The CDR3 has 13 amino acids. The CDR3 nucleotides read TGTGCCAGCACGGTTTCGCCGGTTTATGGCTACACCTTC. As protein: CASTVSPVYGYTF.

This clone occurred once. The rearrangement uses TRBV5-5 and TRBJ1-1, with 7 bases lining up with TRBD1. In germline, CDR1 is SGHKS, CDR2 YYEKEE (reference sequence). The V segment lost 6 bases and the J segment 8 bases; nucleotides outside the gene matches: 16. CDR3 length: 15 residues. The CDR3 protein is CASTLGDSFFPEAFF. CDR3 bases: TGTGCCAGCACCCTGGGGGACAGTTTTTTCCCCGAAGCTTTCTTT.

V is TRBV5-1 and J is TRBJ2-5; tentatively, D is TRBD1 (6 bases). V was shortened by 2 bases and J by 7 bases, with 21 bases between the two germline ends. The CDR3 extends over 16 amino acids. CDR1 and CDR2 (germline): SGHRS, YFSETQ. The CDR3 DNA sequence: TGCGCCAGCAGCTTCTTAGGGACACCGGCCAGCGGGACCCAGTACTTC. Protein product: CASSFLGTPASGTQYF. The complete variable domain, with remaining parts taken from reference TRBV5-1 and TRBJ2-5, reads KAGVTQTPRYLIKTRGQQVTLSCSPISGHRSVSWYQQTPGQGLQFLFEYFSETQRNKGNFPGRFSGRQFSNSRSEMNVSTLELGDSALYLCASSFLGTPASGTQYFGPGTRLLVL.

This rearrangement joins TRBV5-4 to TRBJ2-2, with TRBD2 matching 8 bases. Germline-derived CDR1 and CDR2 are SGHNT and YYREEE (reference sequence). The CDR3 spans 18 residues. Losses at the gene ends were 3 bases for V and 4 bases for J; bases not matched to a gene: 14. CDR3: CASSYGLPGAGGTGELFF. In DNA, the CDR3 is TGTGCCAGCAGCTATGGCCTTCCGGGGGCGGGGGGCACCGGGGAGCTGTTTTTT.